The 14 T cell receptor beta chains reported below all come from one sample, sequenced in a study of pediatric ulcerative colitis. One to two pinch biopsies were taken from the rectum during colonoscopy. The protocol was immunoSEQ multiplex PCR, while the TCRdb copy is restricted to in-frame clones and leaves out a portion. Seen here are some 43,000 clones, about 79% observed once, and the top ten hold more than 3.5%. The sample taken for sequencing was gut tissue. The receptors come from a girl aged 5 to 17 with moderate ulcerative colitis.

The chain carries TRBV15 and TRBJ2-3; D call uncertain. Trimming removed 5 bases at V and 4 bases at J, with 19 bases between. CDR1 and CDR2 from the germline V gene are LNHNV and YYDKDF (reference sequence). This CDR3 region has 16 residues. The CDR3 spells CATSGSYPDGPDTQYF. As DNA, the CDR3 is TGTGCCACCAGCGGGTCGTATCCGGACGGGCCAGATACGCAGTATTTT.

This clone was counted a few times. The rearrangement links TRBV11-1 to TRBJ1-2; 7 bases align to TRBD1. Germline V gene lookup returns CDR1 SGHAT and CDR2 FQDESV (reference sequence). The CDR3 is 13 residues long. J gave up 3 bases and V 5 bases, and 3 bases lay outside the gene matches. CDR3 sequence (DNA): TGTGCCAGCAGCGAAGACAGGGACTATGGCTACACCTTC. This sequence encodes CASSEDRDYGYTF.

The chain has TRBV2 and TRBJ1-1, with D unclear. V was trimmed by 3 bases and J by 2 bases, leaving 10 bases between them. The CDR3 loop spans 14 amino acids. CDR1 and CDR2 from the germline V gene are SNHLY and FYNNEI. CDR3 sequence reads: CASSEARTNTEAFF. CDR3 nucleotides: TGTGCCAGCAGTGAGGCGCGTACCAACACTGAAGCTTTCTTT.

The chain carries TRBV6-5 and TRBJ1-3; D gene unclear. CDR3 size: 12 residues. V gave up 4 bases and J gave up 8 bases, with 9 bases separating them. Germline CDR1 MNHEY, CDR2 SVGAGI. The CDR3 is CASSLVRDTIYF. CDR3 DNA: TGTGCCAGCAGTTTGGTTCGAGACACCATATATTTT.

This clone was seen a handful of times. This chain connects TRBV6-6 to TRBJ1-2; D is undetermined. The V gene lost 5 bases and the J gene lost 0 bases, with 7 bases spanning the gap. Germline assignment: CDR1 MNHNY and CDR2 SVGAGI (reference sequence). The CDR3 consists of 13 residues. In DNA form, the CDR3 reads TGTGCCAGCAGTACTCAGTCTAACTATGGCTACACCTTC. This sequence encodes CASSTQSNYGYTF.

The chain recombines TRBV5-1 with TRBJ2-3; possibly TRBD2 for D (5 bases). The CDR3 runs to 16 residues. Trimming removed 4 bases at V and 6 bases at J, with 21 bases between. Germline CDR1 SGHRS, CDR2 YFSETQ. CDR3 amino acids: CASSPRRDGLGDTQYF. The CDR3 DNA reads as TGCGCCAGCAGCCCCCGTAGAGACGGACTCGGGGATACGCAGTATTTT.

Written as DNA, the CDR3 is TGTGCCAGCAGCTTACAGGGATCCTACGAGCAGTACTTC. Translated, it gives CASSLQGSYEQYF. The rearrangement joins TRBV5-4 to TRBJ2-7; weak D call: TRBD1 (6 bases). CDR1 and CDR2 from the germline V gene are SGHNT and YYREEE (reference sequence). CDR3 length: 13 residues. Trimming took 2 bases from V and 1 from J, leaving 7 bases between them.

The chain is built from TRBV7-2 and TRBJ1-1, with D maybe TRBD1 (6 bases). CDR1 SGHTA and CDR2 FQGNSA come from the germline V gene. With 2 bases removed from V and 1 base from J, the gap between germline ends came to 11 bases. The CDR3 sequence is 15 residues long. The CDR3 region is CASSLRGRGNTEAFF. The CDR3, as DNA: TGTGCCAGCAGCTTACGGGGGCGTGGGAACACTGAAGCTTTCTTT. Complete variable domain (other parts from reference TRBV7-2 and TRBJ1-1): GAGVSQSPSNKVTEKGKDVELRCDPISGHTALYWYRQSLGQGLEFLIYFQGNSAPDKSGLPSDRFSAERTGGSVSTLTIQRTQQEDSAVYLCASSLRGRGNTEAFFGQGTRLTVV.

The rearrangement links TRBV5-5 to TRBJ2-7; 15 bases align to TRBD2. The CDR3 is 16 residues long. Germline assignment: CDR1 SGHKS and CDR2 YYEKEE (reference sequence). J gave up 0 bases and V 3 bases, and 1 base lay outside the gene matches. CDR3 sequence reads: CASSSGLAGGSYEQYF. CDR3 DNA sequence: TGTGCCAGCAGCTCGGGACTAGCGGGGGGCTCCTACGAGCAGTACTTC.

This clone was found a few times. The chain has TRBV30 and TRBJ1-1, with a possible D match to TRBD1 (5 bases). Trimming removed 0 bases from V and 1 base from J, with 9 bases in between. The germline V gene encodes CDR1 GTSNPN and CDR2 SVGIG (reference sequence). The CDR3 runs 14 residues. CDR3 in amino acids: CAWSVLQENTEAFF. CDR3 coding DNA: TGTGCCTGGAGTGTACTACAGGAGAACACTGAAGCTTTCTTT.

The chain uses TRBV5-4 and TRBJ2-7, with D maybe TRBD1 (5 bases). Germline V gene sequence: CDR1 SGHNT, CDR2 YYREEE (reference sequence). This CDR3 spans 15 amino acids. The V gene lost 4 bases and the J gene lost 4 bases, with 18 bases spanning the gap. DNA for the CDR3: TGTGCCAGCAGCCTACAGGCGGCCCCGTGGTACGAGCAGTACTTC. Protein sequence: CASSLQAAPWYEQYF.

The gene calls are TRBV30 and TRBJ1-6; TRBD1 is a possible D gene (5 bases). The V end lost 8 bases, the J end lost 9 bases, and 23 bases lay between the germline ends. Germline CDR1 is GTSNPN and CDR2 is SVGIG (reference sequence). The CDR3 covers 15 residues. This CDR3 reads CAGKGPVNQGSPLHF. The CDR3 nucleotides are TGTGCCGGAAAGGGGCCTGTCAACCAGGGTTCACCCCTCCACTTT.

CDR3 region: CASSVVPTTTGSEAFF. DNA for the CDR3: TGTGCCAGCAGCGTAGTCCCCACAACAACAGGGTCTGAAGCTTTCTTT. This chain links TRBV9 with TRBJ1-1; weak D call: TRBD1 (6 bases). Per germline, CDR1 SGDLS and CDR2 YYNGEE. V lost 0 bases, J lost 6 bases, and 18 bases lay in between. This CDR3 has 16 residues.

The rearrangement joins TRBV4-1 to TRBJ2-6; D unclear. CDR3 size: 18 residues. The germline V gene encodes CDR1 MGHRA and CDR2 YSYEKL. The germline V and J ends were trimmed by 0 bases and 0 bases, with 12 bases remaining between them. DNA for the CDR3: TGCGCCAGCAGCCAAGATAGGCGAGATACCTCTGGGGCCAACGTCCTGACTTTC. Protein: CASSQDRRDTSGANVLTF.